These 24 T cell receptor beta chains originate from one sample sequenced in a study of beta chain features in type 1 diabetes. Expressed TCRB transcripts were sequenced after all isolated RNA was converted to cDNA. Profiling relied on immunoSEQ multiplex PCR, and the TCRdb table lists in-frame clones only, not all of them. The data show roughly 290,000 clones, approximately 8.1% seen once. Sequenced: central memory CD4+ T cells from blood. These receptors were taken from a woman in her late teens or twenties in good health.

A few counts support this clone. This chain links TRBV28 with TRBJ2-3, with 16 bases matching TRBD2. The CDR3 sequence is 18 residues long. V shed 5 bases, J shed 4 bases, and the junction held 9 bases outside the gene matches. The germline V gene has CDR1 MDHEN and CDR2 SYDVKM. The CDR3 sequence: CASSLPGLAGGRPDTQYF. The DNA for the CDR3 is TGTGCCAGCAGTCTCCCGGGACTAGCGGGGGGGCGGCCAGATACGCAGTATTTT.

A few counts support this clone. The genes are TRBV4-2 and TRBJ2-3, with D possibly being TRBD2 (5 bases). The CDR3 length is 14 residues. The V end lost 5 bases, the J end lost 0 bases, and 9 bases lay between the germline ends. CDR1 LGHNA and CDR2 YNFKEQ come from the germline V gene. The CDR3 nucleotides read TGTGCCAGCAGCTCCTCGGGGAGCACAGATACGCAGTATTTT. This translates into CASSSSGSTDTQYF.

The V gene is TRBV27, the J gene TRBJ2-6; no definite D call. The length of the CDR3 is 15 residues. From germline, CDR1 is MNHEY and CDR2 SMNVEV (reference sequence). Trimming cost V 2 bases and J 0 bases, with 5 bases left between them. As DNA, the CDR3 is TGTGCCAGCAGTTTAACCGCCTCTGGGGCCAACGTCCTGACTTTC. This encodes CASSLTASGANVLTF.

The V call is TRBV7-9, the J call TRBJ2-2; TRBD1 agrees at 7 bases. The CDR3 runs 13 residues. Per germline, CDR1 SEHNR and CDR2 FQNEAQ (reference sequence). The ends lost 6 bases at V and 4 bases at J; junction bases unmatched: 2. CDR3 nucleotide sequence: TGTGCCAGCAGTTGGACAGGCACCGGGGAGCTGTTTTTT. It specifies CASSWTGTGELFF. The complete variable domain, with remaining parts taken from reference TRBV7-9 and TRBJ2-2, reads DTGVSQNPRHKITKRGQNVTFRCDPISEHNRLYWYRQTLGQGPEFLTYFQNEAQLEKSRLLSDRFSAERPKGSFSTLEIQRTEQGDSAMYLCASSWTGTGELFFGEGSRLTVL.

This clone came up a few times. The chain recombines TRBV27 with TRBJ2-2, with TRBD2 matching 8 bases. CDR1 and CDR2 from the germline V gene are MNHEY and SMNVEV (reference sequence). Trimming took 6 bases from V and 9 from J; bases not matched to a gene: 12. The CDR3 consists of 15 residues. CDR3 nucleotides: TGTGCCAGCAGACGGACTAGCCCCTCGGCCTGGGAGCTGTTTTTT. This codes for CASRRTSPSAWELFF.

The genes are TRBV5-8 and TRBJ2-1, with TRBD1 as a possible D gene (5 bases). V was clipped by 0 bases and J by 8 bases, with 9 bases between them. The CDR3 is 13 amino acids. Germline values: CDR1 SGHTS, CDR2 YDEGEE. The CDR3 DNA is TGTGCCAGCAGCTTGGTATGGGGCGATGAGCAGTTCTTC. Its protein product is CASSLVWGDEQFF.

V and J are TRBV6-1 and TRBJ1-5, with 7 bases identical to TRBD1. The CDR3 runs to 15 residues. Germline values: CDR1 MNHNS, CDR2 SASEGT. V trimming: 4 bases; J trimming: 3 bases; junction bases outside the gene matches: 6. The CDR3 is CASSGGQDINQPQHF. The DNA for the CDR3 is TGTGCCAGCAGTGGTGGACAGGACATCAATCAGCCCCAGCATTTT.

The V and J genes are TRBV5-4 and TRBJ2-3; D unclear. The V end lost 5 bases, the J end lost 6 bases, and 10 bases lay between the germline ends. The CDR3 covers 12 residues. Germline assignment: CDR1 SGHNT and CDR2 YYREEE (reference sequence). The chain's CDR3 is CASRTGGDTQYF. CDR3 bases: TGTGCCAGCAGGACGGGCGGCGATACGCAGTATTTT. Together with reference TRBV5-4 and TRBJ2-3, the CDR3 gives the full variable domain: ETGVTQSPTHLIKTRGQQVTLRCSSQSGHNTVSWYQQALGQGPQFIFQYYREEENGRGNFPPRFSGLQFPNYSSELNVNALELDDSALYLCASRTGGDTQYFGPGTRLTVL.

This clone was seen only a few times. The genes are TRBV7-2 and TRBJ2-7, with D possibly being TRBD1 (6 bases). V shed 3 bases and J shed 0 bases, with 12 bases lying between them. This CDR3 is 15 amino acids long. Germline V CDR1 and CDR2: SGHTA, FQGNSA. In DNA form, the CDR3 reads TGTGCCAGCAGCTTCAGGACAGCGTCCTCCTACGAGCAGTACTTC. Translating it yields CASSFRTASSYEQYF.

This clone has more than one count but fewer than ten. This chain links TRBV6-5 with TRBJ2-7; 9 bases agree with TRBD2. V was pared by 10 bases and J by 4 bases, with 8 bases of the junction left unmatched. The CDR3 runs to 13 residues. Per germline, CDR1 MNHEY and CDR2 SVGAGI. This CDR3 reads CATREGGRYEQYF. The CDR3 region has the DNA TGTGCCACGCGGGAGGGCGGTAGGTACGAGCAGTACTTC.

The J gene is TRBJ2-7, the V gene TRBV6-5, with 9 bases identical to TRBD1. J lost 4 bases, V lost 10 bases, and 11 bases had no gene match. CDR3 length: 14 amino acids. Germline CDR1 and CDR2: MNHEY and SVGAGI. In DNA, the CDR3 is TGTGCCACGTGCCCGAGGACAGGGGTTTACGAGCAGTACTTC. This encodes CATCPRTGVYEQYF.

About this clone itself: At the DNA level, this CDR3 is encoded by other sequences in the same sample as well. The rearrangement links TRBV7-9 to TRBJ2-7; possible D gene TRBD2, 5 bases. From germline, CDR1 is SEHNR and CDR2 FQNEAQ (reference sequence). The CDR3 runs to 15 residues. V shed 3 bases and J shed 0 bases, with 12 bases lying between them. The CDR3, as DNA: TGTGCCAGCAGCTTTGAGGGAATGTACTCCTACGAGCAGTACTTC. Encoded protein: CASSFEGMYSYEQYF.

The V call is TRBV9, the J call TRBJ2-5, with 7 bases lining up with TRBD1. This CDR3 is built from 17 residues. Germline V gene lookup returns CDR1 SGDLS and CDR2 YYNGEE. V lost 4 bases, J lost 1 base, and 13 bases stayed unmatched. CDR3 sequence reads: CASSPQDRVRGQETQYF. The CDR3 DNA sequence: TGTGCCAGCAGCCCACAAGACAGGGTTCGGGGCCAAGAGACCCAGTACTTC.

This CDR3 is CASSYVGTGETGELFF. In DNA, the CDR3 is TGTGCCAGCAGTTACGTCGGGACAGGGGAAACCGGGGAGCTGTTTTTT. The chain joins TRBV6-5 to TRBJ2-2; 10 nucleotides match TRBD1. Looked up from germline, CDR1 is MNHEY and CDR2 is SVGAGI. The CDR3 runs 16 residues. V gave up 2 bases and J gave up 5 bases; unmatched junction bases: 5.

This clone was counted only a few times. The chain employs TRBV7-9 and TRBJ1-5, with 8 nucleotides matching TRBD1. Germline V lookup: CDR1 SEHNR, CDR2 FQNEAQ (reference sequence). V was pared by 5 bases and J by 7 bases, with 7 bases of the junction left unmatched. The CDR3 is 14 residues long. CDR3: CASSTQDRAQPQHF. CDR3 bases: TGTGCCAGCAGCACCCAGGACAGGGCACAGCCCCAGCATTTT.

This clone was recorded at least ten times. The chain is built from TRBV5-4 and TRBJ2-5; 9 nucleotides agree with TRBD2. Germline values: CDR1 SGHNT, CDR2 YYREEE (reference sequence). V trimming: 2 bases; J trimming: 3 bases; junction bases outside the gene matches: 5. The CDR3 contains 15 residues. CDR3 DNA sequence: TGTGCCAGCAGCTTAGGCGGGGGGGCCGAAGAGACCCAGTACTTC. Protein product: CASSLGGGAEETQYF.

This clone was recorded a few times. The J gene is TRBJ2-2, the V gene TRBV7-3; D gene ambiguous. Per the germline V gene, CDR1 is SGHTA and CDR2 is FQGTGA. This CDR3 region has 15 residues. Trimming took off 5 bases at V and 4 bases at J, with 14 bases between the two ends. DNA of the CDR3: TGTGCCAGCAGCCCTCCGGGTAGCCGCACCGGGGAGCTGTTTTTT. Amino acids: CASSPPGSRTGELFF. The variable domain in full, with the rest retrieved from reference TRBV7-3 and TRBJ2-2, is GAGVSQTPSNKVTEKGKYVELRCDPISGHTALYWYRQSLGQGPEFLIYFQGTGAADDSGLPNDRFFAVRPEGSVSTLKIQRTERGDSAVYLCASSPPGSRTGELFFGEGSRLTVL.

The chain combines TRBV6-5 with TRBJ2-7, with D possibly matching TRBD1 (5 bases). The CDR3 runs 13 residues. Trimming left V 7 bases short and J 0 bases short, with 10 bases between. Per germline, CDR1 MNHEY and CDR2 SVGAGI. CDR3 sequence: CASKTVFSYEQYF. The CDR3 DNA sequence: TGTGCCAGCAAGACAGTATTCTCCTACGAGCAGTACTTC.

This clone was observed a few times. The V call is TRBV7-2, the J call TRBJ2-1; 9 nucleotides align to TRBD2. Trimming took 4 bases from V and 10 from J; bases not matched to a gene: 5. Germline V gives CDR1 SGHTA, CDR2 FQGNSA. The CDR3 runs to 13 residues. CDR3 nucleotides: TGTGCCAGCAGCTCCTTAGCGGGGGCGGAGCAGTTCTTC. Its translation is CASSSLAGAEQFF.

The CDR3 nucleotides are TGTGCCAGCAGTTACAGGGAAGGGTCACCCCTCCACTTT. Its protein product is CASSYREGSPLHF. The chain employs TRBV6-6 and TRBJ1-6, with D hard to call. Trimming removed 2 bases from V and 10 bases from J, with 9 bases in between. From germline, CDR1 is MNHNY and CDR2 SVGAGI (reference sequence). The CDR3 is 13 amino acids.

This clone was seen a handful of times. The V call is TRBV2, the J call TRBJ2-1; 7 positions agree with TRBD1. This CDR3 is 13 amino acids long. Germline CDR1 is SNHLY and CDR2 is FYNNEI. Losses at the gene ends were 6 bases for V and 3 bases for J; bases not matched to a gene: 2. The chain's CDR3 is CASSRDSYNEQFF. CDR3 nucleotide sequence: TGTGCCAGCAGCCGGGACAGCTACAATGAGCAGTTCTTC. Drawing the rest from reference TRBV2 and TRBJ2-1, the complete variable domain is EPEVTQTPSHQVTQMGQEVILRCVPISNHLYFYWYRQILGQKVEFLVSFYNNEISEKSEIFDDQFSVERPDGSNFTLKIRSTKLEDSAMYFCASSRDSYNEQFFGPGTRLTVL.

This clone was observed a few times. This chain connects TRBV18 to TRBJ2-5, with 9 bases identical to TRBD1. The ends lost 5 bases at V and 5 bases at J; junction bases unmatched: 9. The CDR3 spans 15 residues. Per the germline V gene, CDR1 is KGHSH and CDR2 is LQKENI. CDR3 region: CASSSQQGAEETQYF. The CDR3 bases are TGTGCCAGCTCATCGCAACAGGGGGCAGAGGAGACCCAGTACTTC.

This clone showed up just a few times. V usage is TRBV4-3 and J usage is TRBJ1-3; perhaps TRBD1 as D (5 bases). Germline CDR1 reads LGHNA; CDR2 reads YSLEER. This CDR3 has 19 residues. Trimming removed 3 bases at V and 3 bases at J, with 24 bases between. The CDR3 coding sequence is TGCGCCAGCAGCCAGGACTTTACGAGGGGTGCGGGTAATGGAAACACCATATATTTT. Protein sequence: CASSQDFTRGAGNGNTIYF.

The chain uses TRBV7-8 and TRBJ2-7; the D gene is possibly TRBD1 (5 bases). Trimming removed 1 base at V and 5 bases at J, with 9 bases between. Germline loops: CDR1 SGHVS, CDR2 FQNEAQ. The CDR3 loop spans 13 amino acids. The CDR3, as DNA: TGTGCCAGCAGCTTAGTAGGCAGGGACGAGCAGTACGTC. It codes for CASSLVGRDEQYV.